These 30 T cell receptor beta chains share one sample of origin, sequenced in a study of T cells in Graves' hyperthyroidism and ophthalmopathy. From RNA transcripts, TCR beta CDR3 regions were amplified. The HTBI primer set served for first-round RT-PCR of the TCR CDR3. TCRdb reprocessed the multiplex PCR reads via MiXCR and lists one record per CDR3 protein. Of over 300,000 distinct CDR3 sequences detected, approximately 15% appear once; the ten largest clones hold 11%. The sample taken for sequencing was blood. These receptors were obtained from an older woman with Graves' hyperthyroidism.

This clonotype was seen many times. The genes are TRBV7-2 and TRBJ2-7; 7 nucleotides match TRBD2. The germline V gene has CDR1 SGHTA and CDR2 FQGNSA. The V segment lost 3 bases and the J segment 3 bases; nucleotides outside the gene matches: 8. This CDR3 has 15 amino acids. The CDR3 bases are TGTGCCAGCAGCTTGTATGCGGGAGAGAGCTACGAGCAGTACTTC. This codes for CASSLYAGESYEQYF.

This clonotype was observed a few times. A clone one base away is much larger, so this may be a read error. The chain combines TRBV3-1 with TRBJ2-7; 7 nucleotides agree with TRBD1. Germline V lookup: CDR1 LGHDT, CDR2 YNNKEL (reference sequence). The CDR3 is made up of 15 amino acids. CDR3 sequence reads: CAGSQGWDSSYEQYF. The CDR3 DNA sequence: TGTGCCGGCAGCCAAGGGTGGGACAGCTCCTACGAGCAGTACTTC.

This clonotype was observed many times. The chain has TRBV10-3 and TRBJ2-7, with a weak D call TRBD1 (5 bases). Trimming stripped 6 bases from V and 2 bases from J, with 11 bases between. Germline V lookup: CDR1 ENHRY, CDR2 SYGVKD. CDR3 length: 13 residues. CDR3 loop: CAIRNRSAYEQYF. The CDR3 DNA is TGTGCCATCAGAAACAGGTCCGCCTACGAGCAGTACTTC.

The V call is TRBV9, the J call TRBJ2-7, with TRBD2 identical over 13 bases. The V gene end was trimmed by 3 bases and the J gene end by 6 bases; junction bases not matched to a gene: 18. The CDR3 has 19 amino acids. The V gene's germline CDR1 is SGDLS and CDR2 YYNGEE. The CDR3 loop is CASSEGPGTSGILSAEQYF. CDR3 DNA sequence: TGTGCCAGCAGCGAAGGCCCCGGGACTAGCGGGATTCTTTCTGCCGAGCAGTACTTC.

V and J are TRBV4-1 and TRBJ1-2, with unresolved D. CDR1 MGHRA and CDR2 YSYEKL come from the germline V gene. The V and J ends lost 0 bases and 2 bases respectively, with 13 bases between them. This CDR3 comprises 16 residues. The DNA of the CDR3 is TGCGCCAGCAGCCAAGATATGTCAGGAGGGAACTATGGCTACACCTTC. It encodes CASSQDMSGGNYGYTF.

With regard to this clonotype: This may be a read error: a much more frequent sequence differs by one nucleotide. The chain joins TRBV20-1 to TRBJ1-6, with a possible D match to TRBD1 (6 bases). Germline V gene sequence: CDR1 DFQATT, CDR2 SNEGSKA (reference sequence). CDR3 size: 16 residues. The DNA of the CDR3 is TGCAGTGCTAGAAGGACAGCTAGCTCCTATAATCCACCCCTCCACTTT. Its protein product is CSARRTASSYNPPLHF.

There are many counts of this clonotype. This chain links TRBV18 with TRBJ2-4, with D possibly matching TRBD2 (6 bases). The CDR3 is made up of 16 amino acids. From germline, CDR1 is KGHSH and CDR2 LQKENI. The V end lost 4 bases, the J end lost 7 bases, and 20 bases lay between the germline ends. The CDR3 DNA sequence: TGTGCCAGCTCACTCATTCCGACGGGAGTTTCGAACATTCAGTACTTC. It codes for CASSLIPTGVSNIQYF.

The table lists this clonotype with many counts. The J gene is TRBJ2-1, the V gene TRBV5-1, with D tentatively TRBD1 or TRBD2 (6 bases each). The germline V and J ends were trimmed by 5 bases and 8 bases, with 23 bases remaining between them. The CDR3 has 16 residues. Per germline, CDR1 SGHRS and CDR2 YFSETQ. CDR3: CASRTHRDLDKDEQFF. DNA for the CDR3: TGCGCCAGCAGGACCCACAGGGACTTAGATAAGGATGAGCAGTTCTTC.

The rearrangement links TRBV28 to TRBJ2-7; a possible D gene is TRBD2 (6 bases). V was pared by 6 bases and J by 7 bases, with 22 bases between. This CDR3 has 15 residues. CDR1 and CDR2 (germline): MDHEN, SYDVKM. Written as DNA, the CDR3 is TGTGCCAGCAGCCCCGCCGGGTGGGAGGTAAATGAGCAGTACTTC. Protein product: CASSPAGWEVNEQYF.

This clonotype was seen only a few times. J is TRBJ2-1 and V is TRBV20-1; TRBD2 aligns across 7 bases. Unmatched junction bases numbered 12, after V lost 1 base and J lost 0 bases. The CDR3 loop spans 18 amino acids. The V gene's germline CDR1 is DFQATT and CDR2 SNEGSKA (reference sequence). CDR3 DNA sequence: TGCAGTGCTAGAGGGGTATGGGGGGAGGGCCACTCCTACAATGAGCAGTTCTTC. Protein: CSARGVWGEGHSYNEQFF.

In its sample, this clonotype was seen a few times. This chain joins TRBV7-9 and TRBJ2-5; the D is unclear. V was cut by 7 bases and J by 5 bases, with 23 bases left in between. The CDR3 runs 16 residues. From germline, CDR1 is SEHNR and CDR2 FQNEAQ (reference sequence). CDR3 coding DNA: TGTGCCAGCACCCGAGTGACCTGGGCGGTCCGGGAGACCCAGTACTTC. Its translation is CASTRVTWAVRETQYF. The full variable domain, rest sourced from reference TRBV7-9 and TRBJ2-5, is DTGVSQNPRHKITKRGQNVTFRCDPISEHNRLYWYRQTLGQGPEFLTYFQNEAQLEKSRLLSDRFSAERPKGSFSTLEIQRTEQGDSAMYLCASTRVTWAVRETQYFGPGTRLLVL.

The V call is TRBV28, the J call TRBJ2-7; the match to TRBD2 covers 11 bases. J gave up 6 bases and V 6 bases, and 13 bases lay outside the gene matches. The CDR3 has 16 residues. The germline V gene has CDR1 MDHEN and CDR2 SYDVKM. The CDR3 DNA follows: TGTGCCAGCAGCTTTACACCGGGGCTAGCGGGAGGCGAGCAGTACTTC. Its translation: CASSFTPGLAGGEQYF.

This clonotype has at least ten counts. The J gene is TRBJ2-5, the V gene TRBV20-1; D is possibly TRBD2 (6 bases). The germline gives CDR1 DFQATT, CDR2 SNEGSKA (reference sequence). The V and J ends lost 5 bases and 4 bases respectively, with 14 bases between them. The CDR3 length is 13 residues. Written as DNA, the CDR3 is TGCAGTGCTGACGGGACTTCCCGAGAGACCCAGTACTTC. Protein product: CSADGTSRETQYF.

This clonotype came up many times. The V gene is TRBV20-1, the J gene TRBJ2-5; 14 bases map to TRBD2. V was clipped by 4 bases and J by 14 bases; unmatched bases: 12. There are 14 residues in the CDR3. Germline assignment: CDR1 DFQATT and CDR2 SNEGSKA (reference sequence). The CDR3 protein is CSAIQGLAGEAQYF. CDR3 DNA: TGCAGTGCTATTCAGGGACTAGCGGGAGAGGCGCAATACTTC.

Regarding this clonotype: This may be a read error, as it is one base from a much larger clone. CDR3 nucleotides: TGTGCCAGCAGTCACGTCTCCCAAGAGACCCAGTTCTTC. It specifies CASSHVSQETQFF. J is TRBJ2-5 and V is TRBV27; unclear D gene. The J call is uncertain, as TRBJ2-1 better fits the DNA end. This CDR3 spans 13 amino acids. CDR1 and CDR2 (germline): MNHEY, SMNVEV (reference sequence).

The V gene is TRBV29-1, the J gene TRBJ1-5; unclear D gene. V lost 0 bases to trimming and J lost 6 bases, with 6 bases between them. This CDR3 contains 12 residues. Germline CDR1 and CDR2: SQVTM and ANQGSEA. The CDR3 spells CSVEDPGQPQHF. CDR3 in DNA: TGCAGCGTTGAAGATCCGGGTCAGCCCCAGCATTTT. Full variable domain (outside the CDR3, taken from reference TRBV29-1 and TRBJ1-5): SAVISQKPSRDICQRGTSLTIQCQVDSQVTMMFWYRQQPGQSLTLIATANQGSEATYESGFVIDKFPISRPNLTFSTLTVSNMSPEDSSIYLCSVEDPGQPQHFGDGTRLSIL.

This chain links TRBV29-1 with TRBJ2-5; D may correspond to TRBD1 or TRBD2 (6 bases each). V lost 7 bases and J lost 5, with 20 bases in between. The germline V gene has CDR1 SQVTM and CDR2 ANQGSEA. There are 14 residues in the CDR3. In DNA, the CDR3 is TGCAGCGCCTGGGGGGCAGGGGTTATGGAGACCCAGTACTTC. Amino acid sequence: CSAWGAGVMETQYF.

This clonotype occurred many times. V and J are TRBV3-1 and TRBJ1-2, with TRBD1 identical over 7 bases. There are 12 residues in the CDR3. J was trimmed by 8 bases and V by 6 bases; bases with no gene match: 6. CDR1 and CDR2 from the germline V gene are LGHDT and YNNKEL (reference sequence). The CDR3 DNA sequence: TGTGCCAGCAGGCGACAGGGTGGAGGCTACACCTTC. It codes for CASRRQGGGYTF.

This clonotype was recorded a few times. Compared with germline, one end of the junction differs, possibly owing to a read error. V usage is TRBV5-1 and J usage is TRBJ2-5, with D hard to call. The germline gives CDR1 SGHRS, CDR2 YFSETQ. CDR3 size: 14 residues. CDR3 amino acids: CASSFLGPQETQYF. In DNA form, the CDR3 reads TGTGCCAGCAGCTTTTTAGGGCCCCAAGAGACCCAGTACTTC.

In this sample, this clonotype turned up many times. The genes are TRBV6-2 or TRBV6-3 and TRBJ1-5, with TRBD1 matching over 10 bases. Trimming removed 6 bases from V and 2 bases from J; junction bases left unmatched: 13. CDR3 length: 18 residues. CDR1 is MNHEY, CDR2 SVGEGT, per germline. This CDR3 is CASSRPGTGALGNQPQHF. CDR3 nucleotides: TGTGCCAGCAGCCGACCCGGGACAGGGGCCCTCGGCAATCAGCCCCAGCATTTT.

This clonotype was picked up a small number of times. The V call is TRBV6-6, the J call TRBJ1-2; 7 bases agree with TRBD1. Germline V CDR1 and CDR2: MNHNY, SVGAGI (reference sequence). Unmatched junction bases numbered 5, after V lost 2 bases and J lost 8 bases. The CDR3 spans 13 residues. Here the CDR3 DNA reads TGTGCCAGCAGTTACACGACAGGGAGGGGCTACACCTTC. It encodes CASSYTTGRGYTF.

This clonotype came up a few times. The gene calls are TRBV10-3 and TRBJ1-3; 7 nucleotides line up with TRBD1. V lost 7 bases and J lost 2; bases outside the gene matches: 8. The CDR3 extends over 15 amino acids. Germline V lookup: CDR1 ENHRY, CDR2 SYGVKD. CDR3 in DNA: TGTGCCATCAATCCCGGGACAGCAGCTGGAAACACCATATATTTT. Translation: CAINPGTAAGNTIYF.

This clonotype has at least ten counts. The J gene is TRBJ2-7, the V gene TRBV24-1; D gene unclear. The germline V gene has CDR1 KGHDR and CDR2 SFDVKD. The CDR3 loop spans 12 amino acids. The ends were cut back, 4 bases at V and 9 bases at J, with 12 bases in the middle. CDR3 sequence reads: CATSDPALGQYF. The CDR3 DNA reads TGTGCCACCAGTGACCCCGCTCTCGGGCAGTACTTC.

The chain recombines TRBV18 with TRBJ2-6; D might be TRBD1 (5 bases). Trimming stripped 3 bases from V and 0 bases from J, with 15 bases between. The CDR3 runs 18 residues. The germline CDR1 and CDR2 sequences are KGHSH and LQKENI. The CDR3 DNA reads as TGTGCCAGCTCACCTACTGACAGTGGATCCTCTGGGGCCAACGTCCTGACTTTC. The encoded protein is CASSPTDSGSSGANVLTF.

This clonotype has at least ten counts. This chain joins TRBV20-1 and TRBJ2-1; no firm D call. The CDR3 contains 12 residues. CDR1 DFQATT and CDR2 SNEGSKA come from the germline V gene (reference sequence). Trimming shortened V by 7 bases and J by 5 bases, and 12 bases separated the two germline ends. The CDR3 sequence: CSVPLLDNEQFF. CDR3 in DNA: TGCAGTGTACCCCTTCTGGACAATGAGCAGTTCTTC.

This clonotype was counted many times. The gene calls are TRBV28 and TRBJ1-2, with D perhaps matching TRBD1 (5 bases). The CDR3 has 14 residues. In germline, CDR1 is MDHEN, CDR2 SYDVKM. Trimming left V 6 bases short and J 8 bases short, with 19 bases between. The DNA for the CDR3 is TGTGCCAGCAGCGGGGGAACAGGATCGGGAGGCTACACCTTC. Its translation: CASSGGTGSGGYTF.

V usage is TRBV7-8 and J usage is TRBJ2-6, with a possible D match to TRBD1 (6 bases). The CDR3 sequence is 18 residues long. Deletions cut 6 bases from V and 0 bases from J, with 18 bases between. Germline CDR1 is SGHVS and CDR2 is FQNEAQ. CDR3 nucleotide sequence: TGTGCCAGCAGTCCTTTACCGGGACAAGCCTCTGGGGCCAACGTCCTGACTTTC. This translates into CASSPLPGQASGANVLTF. The variable domain in full, completed from reference TRBV7-8 and TRBJ2-6, reads GAGVSQSPRYKVAKRGQDVALRCDPISGHVSLFWYQQALGQGPEFLTYFQNEAQLDKSGLPSDRFFAERPEGSVSTLKIQRTQQEDSAVYLCASSPLPGQASGANVLTFGAGSRLTVL.

This clonotype has ten or more counts. The chain carries TRBV12-3 or TRBV12-4 and TRBJ1-2; D not certain. The CDR3 has 13 amino acids. V was cut by 1 base and J by 3 bases, with 6 bases left in between. This chain's CDR3 is CASSLDTHYGYTF. The CDR3 DNA reads TGTGCCAGCAGTTTAGACACCCACTATGGCTACACCTTC.

In its sample, this clonotype was seen a few times. This rearrangement joins TRBV19 to TRBJ1-5; D unresolved. V lost 2 bases to trimming and J lost 2 bases, with 10 bases between them. CDR1 and CDR2 from the germline V gene are LNHDA and SQIVND (reference sequence). The CDR3 contains 15 residues. The CDR3 DNA reads as TGTGCCAGTAGTATAAGGTCGCATCGCAATCAGCCCCAGCATTTT. Translated, it gives CASSIRSHRNQPQHF.

This clonotype was detected a few times. The chain combines TRBV7-3 with TRBJ2-2; D unclear. CDR1 and CDR2 from the germline V gene are SGHTA and FQGTGA. The CDR3 runs 12 residues. Trimming cost V 1 base and J 8 bases, with 5 bases left between them. Here the CDR3 reads CASSLIRGELFF. CDR3 bases: TGTGCCAGCAGCTTAATTAGGGGGGAGCTGTTTTTT.